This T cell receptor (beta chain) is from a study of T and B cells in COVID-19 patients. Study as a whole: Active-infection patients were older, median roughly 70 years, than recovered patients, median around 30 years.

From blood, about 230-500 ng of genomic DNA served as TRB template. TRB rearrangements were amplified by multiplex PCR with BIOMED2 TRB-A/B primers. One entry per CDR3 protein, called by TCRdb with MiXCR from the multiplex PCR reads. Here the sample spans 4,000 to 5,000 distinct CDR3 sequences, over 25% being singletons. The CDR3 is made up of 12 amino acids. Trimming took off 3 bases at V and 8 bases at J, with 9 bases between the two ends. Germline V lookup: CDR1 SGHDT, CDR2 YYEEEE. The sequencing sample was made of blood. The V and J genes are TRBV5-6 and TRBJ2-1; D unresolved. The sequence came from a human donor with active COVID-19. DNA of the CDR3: TGTGCCAGCAGCTGGGCAGGCGATGAGCAGTTCTTC. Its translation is CASSWAGDEQFF.